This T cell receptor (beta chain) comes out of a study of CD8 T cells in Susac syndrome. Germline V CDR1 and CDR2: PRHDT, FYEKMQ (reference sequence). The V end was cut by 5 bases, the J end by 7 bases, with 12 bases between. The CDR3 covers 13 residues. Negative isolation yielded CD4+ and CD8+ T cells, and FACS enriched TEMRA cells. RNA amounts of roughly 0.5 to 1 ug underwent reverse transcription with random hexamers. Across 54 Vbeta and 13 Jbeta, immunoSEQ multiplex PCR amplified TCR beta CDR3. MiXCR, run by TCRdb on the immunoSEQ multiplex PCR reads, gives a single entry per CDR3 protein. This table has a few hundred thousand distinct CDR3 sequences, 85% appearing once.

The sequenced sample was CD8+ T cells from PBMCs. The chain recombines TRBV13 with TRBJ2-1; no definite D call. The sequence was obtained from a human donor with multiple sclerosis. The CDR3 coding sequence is TGTGCCAGCAGCCCCAATGCGGATAATGAGCAGTTCTTC. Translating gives CASSPNADNEQFF. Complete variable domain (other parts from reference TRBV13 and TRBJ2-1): AAGVIQSPRHLIKEKRETATLKCYPIPRHDTVYWYQQGPGQDPQFLISFYEKMQSDKGSIPDRFSAQQFSDYHSELNMSSLELGDSALYFCASSPNADNEQFFGPGTRLTVL.